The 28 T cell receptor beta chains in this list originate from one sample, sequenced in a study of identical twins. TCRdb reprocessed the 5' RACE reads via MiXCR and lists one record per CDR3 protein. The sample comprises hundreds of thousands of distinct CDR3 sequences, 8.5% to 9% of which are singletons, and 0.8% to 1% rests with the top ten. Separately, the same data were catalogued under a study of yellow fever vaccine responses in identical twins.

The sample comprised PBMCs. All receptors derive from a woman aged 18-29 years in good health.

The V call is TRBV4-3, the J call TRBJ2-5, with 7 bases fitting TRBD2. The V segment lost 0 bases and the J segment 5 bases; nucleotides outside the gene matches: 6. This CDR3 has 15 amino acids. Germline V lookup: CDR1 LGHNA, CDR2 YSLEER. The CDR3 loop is CASSQDSGTHETQYF. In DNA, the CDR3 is TGCGCCAGCAGCCAAGACAGCGGGACCCATGAGACCCAGTACTTC.

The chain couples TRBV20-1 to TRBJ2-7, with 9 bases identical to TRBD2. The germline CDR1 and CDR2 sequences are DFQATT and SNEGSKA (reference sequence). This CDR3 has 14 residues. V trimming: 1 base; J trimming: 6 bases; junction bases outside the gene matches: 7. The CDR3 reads CSARVSGRAGEQYF. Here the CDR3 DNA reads TGCAGTGCTAGAGTTAGCGGGAGAGCTGGCGAGCAGTACTTC.

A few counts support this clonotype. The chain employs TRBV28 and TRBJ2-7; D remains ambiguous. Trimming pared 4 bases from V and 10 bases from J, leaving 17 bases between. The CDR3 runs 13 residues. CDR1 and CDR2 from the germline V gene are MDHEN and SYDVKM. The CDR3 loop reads CASSSPVRAIQYF. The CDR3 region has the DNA TGTGCCAGCAGTTCACCGGTCCGGGCCATCCAGTACTTC.

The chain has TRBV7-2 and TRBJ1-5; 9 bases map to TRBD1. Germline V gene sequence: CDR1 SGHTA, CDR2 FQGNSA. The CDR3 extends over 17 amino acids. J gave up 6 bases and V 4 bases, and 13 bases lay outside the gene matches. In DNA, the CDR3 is TGTGCCAGCAGCTCCCAGATGGGACAGGGATTAAGTCAGCCCCAGCATTTT. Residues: CASSSQMGQGLSQPQHF.

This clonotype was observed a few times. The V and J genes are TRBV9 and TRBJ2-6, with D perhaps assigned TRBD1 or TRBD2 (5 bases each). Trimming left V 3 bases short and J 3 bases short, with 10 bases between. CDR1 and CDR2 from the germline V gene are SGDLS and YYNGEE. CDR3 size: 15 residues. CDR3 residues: CASSAGAGGANVLTF. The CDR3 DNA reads TGTGCCAGCAGCGCCGGGGCAGGTGGGGCCAACGTCCTGACTTTC.

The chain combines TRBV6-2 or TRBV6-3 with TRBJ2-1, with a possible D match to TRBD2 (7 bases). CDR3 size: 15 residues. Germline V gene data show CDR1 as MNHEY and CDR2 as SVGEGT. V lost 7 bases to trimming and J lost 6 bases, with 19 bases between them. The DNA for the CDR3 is TGTGCCAGCATCGAAGGGGGGGCCGGGATCAATGAGCAGTTCTTC. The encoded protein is CASIEGGAGINEQFF.

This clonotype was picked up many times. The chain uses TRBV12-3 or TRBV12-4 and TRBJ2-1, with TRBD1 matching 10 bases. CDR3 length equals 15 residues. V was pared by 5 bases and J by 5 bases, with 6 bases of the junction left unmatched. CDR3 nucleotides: TGTGCCAGCAGTCCGAAGGGGACAGGGGACAATGAGCAGTTCTTC. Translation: CASSPKGTGDNEQFF.

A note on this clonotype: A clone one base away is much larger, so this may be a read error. CDR3 protein: CASSQRLRYTKTDF. CDR3 coding DNA: TGCGCCAGCAGCCAGAGACTACGGTACACAAAAACGGATTTC. V usage is TRBV4-3 and J usage is TRBJ2-7; D is perhaps TRBD2 (5 bases). CDR3 length: 14 residues. Germline CDR1 is LGHNA and CDR2 is YSLEER.

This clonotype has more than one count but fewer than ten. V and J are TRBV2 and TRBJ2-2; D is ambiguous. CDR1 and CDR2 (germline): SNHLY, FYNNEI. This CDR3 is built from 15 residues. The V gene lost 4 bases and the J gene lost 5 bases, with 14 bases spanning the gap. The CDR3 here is CASSGFLSFTGELFF. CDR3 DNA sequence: TGTGCCAGCAGTGGCTTTCTATCCTTTACCGGGGAGCTGTTTTTT.

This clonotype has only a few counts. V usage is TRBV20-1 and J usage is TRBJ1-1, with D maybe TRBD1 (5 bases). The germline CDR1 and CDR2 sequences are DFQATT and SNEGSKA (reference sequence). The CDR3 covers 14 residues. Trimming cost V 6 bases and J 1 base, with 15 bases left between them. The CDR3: CSARPQGWNTEAFF. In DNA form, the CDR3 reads TGCAGTGCCAGACCTCAGGGATGGAACACTGAAGCTTTCTTT.

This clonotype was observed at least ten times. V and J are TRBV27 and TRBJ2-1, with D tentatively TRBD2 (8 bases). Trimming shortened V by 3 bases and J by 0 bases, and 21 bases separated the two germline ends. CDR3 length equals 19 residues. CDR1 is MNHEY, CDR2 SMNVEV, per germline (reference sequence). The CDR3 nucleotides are TGTGCCAGCAGTTTCTGGGACAGTATAGCGGGGAGCTCCTACAATGAGCAGTTCTTC. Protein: CASSFWDSIAGSSYNEQFF.

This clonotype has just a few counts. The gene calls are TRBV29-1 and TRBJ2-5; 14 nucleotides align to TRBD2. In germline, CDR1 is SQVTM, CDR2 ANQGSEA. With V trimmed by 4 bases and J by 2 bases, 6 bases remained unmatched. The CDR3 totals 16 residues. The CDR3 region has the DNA TGCAGCGTTGGGGGACTAGCGGGAGCGCGTCAAGAGACCCAGTACTTC. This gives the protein CSVGGLAGARQETQYF. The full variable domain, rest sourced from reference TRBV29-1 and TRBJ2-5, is SAVISQKPSRDICQRGTSLTIQCQVDSQVTMMFWYRQQPGQSLTLIATANQGSEATYESGFVIDKFPISRPNLTFSTLTVSNMSPEDSSIYLCSVGGLAGARQETQYFGPGTRLLVL.

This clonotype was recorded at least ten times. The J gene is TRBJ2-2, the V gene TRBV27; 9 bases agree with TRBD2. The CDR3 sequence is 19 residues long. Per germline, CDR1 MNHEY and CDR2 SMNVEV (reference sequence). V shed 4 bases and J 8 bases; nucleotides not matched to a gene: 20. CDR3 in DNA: TGTGCCAGCAGTTCATTATCAACCTCCGGGACTAGCAGCAGGGGGGAGCTGTTTTTT. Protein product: CASSSLSTSGTSSRGELFF.

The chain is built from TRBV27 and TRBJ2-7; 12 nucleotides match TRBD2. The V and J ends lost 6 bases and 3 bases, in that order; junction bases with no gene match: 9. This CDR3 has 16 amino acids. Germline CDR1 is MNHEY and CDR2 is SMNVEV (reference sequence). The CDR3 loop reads CASSLTRTSGVYEQYF. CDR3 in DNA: TGTGCCAGCAGCCTTACTAGGACTAGCGGGGTCTACGAGCAGTACTTC.

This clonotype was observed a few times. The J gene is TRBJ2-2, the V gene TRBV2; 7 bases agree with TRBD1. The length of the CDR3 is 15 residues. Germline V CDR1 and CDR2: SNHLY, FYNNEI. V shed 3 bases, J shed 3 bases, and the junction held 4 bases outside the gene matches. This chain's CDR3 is CASSDGDSYTGELFF. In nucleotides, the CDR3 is TGTGCCAGCAGTGATGGGGACAGTTACACCGGGGAGCTGTTTTTT.

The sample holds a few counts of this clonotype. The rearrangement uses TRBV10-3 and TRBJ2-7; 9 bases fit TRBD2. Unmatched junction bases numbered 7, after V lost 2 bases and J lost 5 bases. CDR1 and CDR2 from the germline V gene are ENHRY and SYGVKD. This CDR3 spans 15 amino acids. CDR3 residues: CAISEGLAINDEQYF. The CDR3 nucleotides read TGTGCCATCAGTGAGGGACTAGCGATAAATGACGAGCAGTACTTC.

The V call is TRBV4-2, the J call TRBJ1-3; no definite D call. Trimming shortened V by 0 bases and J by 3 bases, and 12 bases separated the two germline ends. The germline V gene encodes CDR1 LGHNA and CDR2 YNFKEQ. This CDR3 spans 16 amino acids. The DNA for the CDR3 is TGTGCCAGCAGCCAAGATCTTAGGGTCGTTGGAAACACCATATATTTT. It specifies CASSQDLRVVGNTIYF.

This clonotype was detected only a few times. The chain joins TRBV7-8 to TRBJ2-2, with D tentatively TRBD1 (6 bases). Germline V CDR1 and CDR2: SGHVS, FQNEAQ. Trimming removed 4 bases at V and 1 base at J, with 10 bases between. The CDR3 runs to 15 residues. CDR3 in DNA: TGTGCCAGCAGCTACCGGGACATGAACACCGGGGAGCTGTTTTTT. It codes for CASSYRDMNTGELFF.

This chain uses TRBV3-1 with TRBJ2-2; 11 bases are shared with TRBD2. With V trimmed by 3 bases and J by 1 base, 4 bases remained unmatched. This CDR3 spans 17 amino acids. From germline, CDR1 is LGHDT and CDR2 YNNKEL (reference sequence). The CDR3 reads CASSQFSGRGNTGELFF. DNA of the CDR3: TGTGCCAGCAGCCAGTTTAGCGGGAGGGGGAACACCGGGGAGCTGTTTTTT.

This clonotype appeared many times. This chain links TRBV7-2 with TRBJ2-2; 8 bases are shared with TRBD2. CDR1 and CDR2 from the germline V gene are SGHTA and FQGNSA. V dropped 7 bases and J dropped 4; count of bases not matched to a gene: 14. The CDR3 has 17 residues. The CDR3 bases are TGTGCCAGCACCGAAACCCCCGGGAGGGGGGTCACCGGGGAGCTGTTTTTT. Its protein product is CASTETPGRGVTGELFF.

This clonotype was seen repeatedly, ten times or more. CDR3: CASSYSSWPYEQYF. DNA for the CDR3: TGTGCCAGCAGTTACTCTTCTTGGCCCTACGAGCAGTACTTC. V usage is TRBV6-2 or TRBV6-3 and J usage is TRBJ2-7; no clear D. This CDR3 is 14 amino acids long. Trimming shortened V by 0 bases and J by 2 bases, and 8 bases separated the two germline ends. In germline, CDR1 is MNHEY, CDR2 SVGEGT.

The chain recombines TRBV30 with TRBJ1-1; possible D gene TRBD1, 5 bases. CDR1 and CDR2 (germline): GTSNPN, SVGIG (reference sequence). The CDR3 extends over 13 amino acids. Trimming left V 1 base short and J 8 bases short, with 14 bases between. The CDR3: CAWSGDGVHEAFF. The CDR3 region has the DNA TGTGCCTGGAGTGGGGACGGCGTTCACGAAGCTTTCTTT.

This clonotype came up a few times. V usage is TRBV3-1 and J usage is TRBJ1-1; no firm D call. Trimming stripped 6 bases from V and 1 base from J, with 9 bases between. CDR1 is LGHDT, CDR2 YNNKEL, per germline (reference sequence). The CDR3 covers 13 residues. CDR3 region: CASRGLQNTEAFF. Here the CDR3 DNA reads TGTGCCAGCAGGGGGTTACAGAACACTGAAGCTTTCTTT.

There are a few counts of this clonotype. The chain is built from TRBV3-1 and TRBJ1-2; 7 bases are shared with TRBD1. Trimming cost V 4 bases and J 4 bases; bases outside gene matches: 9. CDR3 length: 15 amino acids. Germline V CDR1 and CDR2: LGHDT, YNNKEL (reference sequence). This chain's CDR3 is CASSRLTGPLYGYTF. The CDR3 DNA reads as TGTGCCAGCAGCCGATTGACAGGGCCCCTCTATGGCTACACCTTC.

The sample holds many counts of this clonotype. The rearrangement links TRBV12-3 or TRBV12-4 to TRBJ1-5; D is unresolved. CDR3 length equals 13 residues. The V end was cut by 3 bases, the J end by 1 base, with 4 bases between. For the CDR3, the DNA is TGTGCCAGCAGTTTTGACAGCAATCAGCCCCAGCATTTT. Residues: CASSFDSNQPQHF.

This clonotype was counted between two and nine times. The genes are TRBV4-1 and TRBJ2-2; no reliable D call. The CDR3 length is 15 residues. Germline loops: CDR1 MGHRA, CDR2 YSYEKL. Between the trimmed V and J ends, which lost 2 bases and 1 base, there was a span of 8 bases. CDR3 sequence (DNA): TGCGCCAGCAGCCAACCCCAATTGAACACCGGGGAGCTGTTTTTT. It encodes CASSQPQLNTGELFF.

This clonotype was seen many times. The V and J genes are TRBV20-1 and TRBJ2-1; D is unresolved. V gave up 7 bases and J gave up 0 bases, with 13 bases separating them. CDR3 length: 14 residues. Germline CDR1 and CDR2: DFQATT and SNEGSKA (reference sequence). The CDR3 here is CSVLVENSYNEQFF. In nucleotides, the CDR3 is TGCAGTGTTCTAGTAGAAAACTCCTACAATGAGCAGTTCTTC.

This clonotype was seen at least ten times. CDR3 residues: CASSGQGDSPLHF. The DNA of the CDR3 is TGTGCCAGCAGTGGACAGGGAGATTCACCCCTCCACTTT. The rearrangement links TRBV7-9 to TRBJ1-6; 8 nucleotides align to TRBD1. This CDR3 contains 13 residues. V was clipped by 6 bases and J by 8 bases; unmatched bases: 3. Germline CDR1 is SEHNR and CDR2 is FQNEAQ (reference sequence).